Each of the 2 T cell receptor beta chains below was sequenced from the same sample in a study of Graves' ophthalmopathy and Graves' hyperthyroidism. TCR beta CDR3 amplification used RNA transcripts. RT-PCR with HTBI primers came first, then second-round multiplex PCR. TCRdb fed the multiplex PCR reads into MiXCR, producing one record per CDR3 protein. Here the sample spans 600,000 to 700,000 distinct CDR3 sequences, over 40% being singletons. What was sequenced was peripheral blood. These receptors originate from an adult man with Graves' ophthalmopathy.

In this sample, this clonotype turned up a few times. This rearrangement joins TRBV9 to TRBJ2-2; D possibly corresponds to TRBD1 (6 bases). The V end lost 0 bases, the J end lost 7 bases, and 13 bases lay between the germline ends. Germline CDR1 and CDR2: SGDLS and YYNGEE. The CDR3 runs to 15 residues. Here the CDR3 reads CASSVDLTGVGELFF. CDR3 nucleotide sequence: TGTGCCAGCAGCGTAGACTTGACAGGAGTCGGGGAGCTGTTTTTT.

J is TRBJ1-5 and V is TRBV19, with D perhaps TRBD1 (5 bases). The germline V gene has CDR1 LNHDA and CDR2 SQIVND (reference sequence). This CDR3 is built from 13 residues. Here the CDR3 reads CAVGGLGNQPQHF. CDR3 nucleotide sequence: TGTGCTGTGGGGGGGTTGGGCAATCAGCCCCAGCATTTT.